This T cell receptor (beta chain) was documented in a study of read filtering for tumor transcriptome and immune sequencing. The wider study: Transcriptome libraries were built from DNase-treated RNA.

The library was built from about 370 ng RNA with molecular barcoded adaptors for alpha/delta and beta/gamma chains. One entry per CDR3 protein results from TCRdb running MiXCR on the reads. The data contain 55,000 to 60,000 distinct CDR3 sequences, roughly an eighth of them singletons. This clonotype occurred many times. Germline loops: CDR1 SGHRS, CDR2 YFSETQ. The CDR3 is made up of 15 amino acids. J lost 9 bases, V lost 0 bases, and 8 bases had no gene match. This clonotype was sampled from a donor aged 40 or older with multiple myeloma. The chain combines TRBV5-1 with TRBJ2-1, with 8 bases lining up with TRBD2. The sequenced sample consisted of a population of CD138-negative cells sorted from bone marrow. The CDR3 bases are TGCGCCAGCAGCTTGGAGACGGGGGGGCTCGGTGAGCAGTTCTTC. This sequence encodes CASSLETGGLGEQFF.